A single sample is the source of the 3 T cell receptor beta chains below, sequenced in a study of T cell responses to AZD1222 COVID-19 vaccine. Assay: immunoSEQ multiplex PCR; the TCRdb copy retains only in-frame clones and omits some. The sample holds over 140,000 clones, 80% to 95% seen once. Sequencing used peripheral blood, obtained on day 0 of AZD1222 vaccination. These receptors originate from an adult in good health.

V gene TRBV10-3 combines with J gene TRBJ2-1, with TRBD2 identical over 11 bases. Germline V CDR1 and CDR2: ENHRY, SYGVKD. CDR3 length equals 15 residues. V lost 6 bases, J lost 6 bases, and 7 bases stayed unmatched. The DNA of the CDR3 is TGTGCCATCAGGATAGCGGGAGGGCCGGGCAATGAGCAGTTCTTC. Translating gives CAIRIAGGPGNEQFF.

The chain is built from TRBV6-5 and TRBJ1-2, with TRBD1 identical over 10 bases. This CDR3 is built from 16 residues. In germline, CDR1 is MNHEY, CDR2 SVGAGI. The junction had 4 bases not matched to a gene; V was cut back by 2 bases and J by 1 base. The CDR3, as DNA: TGTGCCAGCAGTTACCAACGGACAGGGGGTAACTATGGCTACACCTTC. Translated: CASSYQRTGGNYGYTF.

This clone was found once. This chain uses TRBV7-2 with TRBJ1-1, with D possibly matching TRBD1 (5 bases). The CDR3 is 14 residues long. Germline CDR1 reads SGHTA; CDR2 reads FQGNSA. V lost 3 bases to trimming and J lost 11 bases, with 19 bases between them. The CDR3 DNA is TGTGCCAGCAGCTTCCACGGGGCGGGAGGGGAGGCTTTCTTT. Protein sequence: CASSFHGAGGEAFF. Complete variable domain (other parts from reference TRBV7-2 and TRBJ1-1): GAGVSQSPSNKVTEKGKDVELRCDPISGHTALYWYRQSLGQGLEFLIYFQGNSAPDKSGLPSDRFSAERTGGSVSTLTIQRTQQEDSAVYLCASSFHGAGGEAFFGQGTRLTVV.